This T cell receptor beta chain was recovered during a study of blood T cell repertoires in COVID-19. About the study: T cells, B-cell-depleted T cells, or PBMCs supplied cDNA or gDNA.

Libraries were prepared by immunoSEQ multiplex PCR; TCRdb keeps only in-frame clonotypes and omits some of them. This repertoire shows over 100,000 clones, roughly 80% found once; its top ten account for 4% to 6%. The CDR3 sequence is 13 residues long. The germline gives CDR1 MDHEN, CDR2 SYDVKM. Germline trimming cut 5 bases from V and 11 bases from J; bases unmatched to any gene: 10. The chain is built from TRBV28 and TRBJ1-1, with 8 bases that match TRBD1. This sequence was found in a man between 60 and 75 years old with acute or convalescent COVID-19. The sequencing input was peripheral blood. The CDR3, as DNA: TGTGCCAGCAGTATGCTACAGGGGGTGGCTGCTTTCTTT. As protein: CASSMLQGVAAFF.